This TCR beta chain was recorded in a study of blood T cell repertoires in COVID-19. The authors' processing: Estimated nucleated cell counts came from reference gene primer amplification. Produced via immunoSEQ multiplex PCR; TCRdb's table is partial and in-frame only. V and J calls and clone size are those listed in that table; D and trimming were worked out from the DNA. In the table there are more than 300,000 clones, about 82% of which are singletons. The V and J ends lost 3 bases and 6 bases respectively, with 14 bases between them. The CDR3 is 15 residues long. Germline V gene sequence: CDR1 KGHSH, CDR2 LQKENI.

The sample comprised peripheral blood. The rearrangement uses TRBV18 and TRBJ2-2, with D possibly matching TRBD2 (6 bases). This TCR was sampled from a woman between 50 and 59 years old with acute or convalescent COVID-19. CDR3 DNA: TGTGCCAGCTCACCGCGACTAGTAGAGGCCGGGGAGCTGTTTTTT. It translates to CASSPRLVEAGELFF.